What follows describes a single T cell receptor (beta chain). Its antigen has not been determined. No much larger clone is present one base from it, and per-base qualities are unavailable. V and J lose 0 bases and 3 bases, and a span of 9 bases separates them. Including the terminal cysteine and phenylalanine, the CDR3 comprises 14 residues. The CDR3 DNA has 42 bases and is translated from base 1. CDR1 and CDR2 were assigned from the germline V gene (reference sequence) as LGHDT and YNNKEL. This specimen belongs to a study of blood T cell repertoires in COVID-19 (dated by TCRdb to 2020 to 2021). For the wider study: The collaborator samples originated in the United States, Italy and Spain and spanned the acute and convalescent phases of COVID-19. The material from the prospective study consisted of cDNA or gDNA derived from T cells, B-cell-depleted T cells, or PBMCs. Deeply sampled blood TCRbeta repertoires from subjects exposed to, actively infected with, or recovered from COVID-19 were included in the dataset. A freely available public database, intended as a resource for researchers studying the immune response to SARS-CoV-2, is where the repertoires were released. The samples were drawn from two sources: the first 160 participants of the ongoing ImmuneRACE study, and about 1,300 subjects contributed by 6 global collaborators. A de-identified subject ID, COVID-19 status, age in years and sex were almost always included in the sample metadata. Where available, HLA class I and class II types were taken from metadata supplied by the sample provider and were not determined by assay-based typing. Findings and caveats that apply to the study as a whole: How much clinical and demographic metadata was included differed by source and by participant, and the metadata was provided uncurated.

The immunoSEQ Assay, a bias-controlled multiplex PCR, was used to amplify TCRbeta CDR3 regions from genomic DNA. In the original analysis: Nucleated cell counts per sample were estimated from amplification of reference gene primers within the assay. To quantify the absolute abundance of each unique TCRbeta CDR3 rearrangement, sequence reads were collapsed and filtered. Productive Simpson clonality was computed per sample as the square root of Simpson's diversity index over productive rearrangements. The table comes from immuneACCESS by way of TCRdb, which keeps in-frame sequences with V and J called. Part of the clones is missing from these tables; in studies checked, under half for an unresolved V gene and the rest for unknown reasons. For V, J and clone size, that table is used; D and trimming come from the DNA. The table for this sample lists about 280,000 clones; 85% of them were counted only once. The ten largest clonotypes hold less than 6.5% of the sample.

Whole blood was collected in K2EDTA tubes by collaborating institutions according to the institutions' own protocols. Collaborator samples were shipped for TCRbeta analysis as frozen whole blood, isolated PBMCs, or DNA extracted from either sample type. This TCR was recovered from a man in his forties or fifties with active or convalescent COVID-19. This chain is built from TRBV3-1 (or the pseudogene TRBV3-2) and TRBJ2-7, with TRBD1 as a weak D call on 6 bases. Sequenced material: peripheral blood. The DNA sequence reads TGTGCCAGCAGCCAAGAATACAGGGACTACGAGCAGTACTTC. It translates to CASSQEYRDYEQYF.